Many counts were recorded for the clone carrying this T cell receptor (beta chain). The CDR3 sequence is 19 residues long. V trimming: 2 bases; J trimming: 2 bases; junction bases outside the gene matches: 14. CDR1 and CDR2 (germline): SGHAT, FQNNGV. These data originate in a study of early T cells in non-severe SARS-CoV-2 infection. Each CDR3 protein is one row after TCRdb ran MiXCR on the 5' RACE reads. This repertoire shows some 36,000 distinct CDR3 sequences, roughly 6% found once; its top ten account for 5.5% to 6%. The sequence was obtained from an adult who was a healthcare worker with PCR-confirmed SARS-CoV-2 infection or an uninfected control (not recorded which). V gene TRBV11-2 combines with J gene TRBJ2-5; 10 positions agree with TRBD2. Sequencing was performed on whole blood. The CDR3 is CASSLPLSGRAREQETQYF. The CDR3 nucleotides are TGTGCCAGCAGCTTACCCCTCAGCGGGAGGGCCCGGGAACAAGAGACCCAGTACTTC.